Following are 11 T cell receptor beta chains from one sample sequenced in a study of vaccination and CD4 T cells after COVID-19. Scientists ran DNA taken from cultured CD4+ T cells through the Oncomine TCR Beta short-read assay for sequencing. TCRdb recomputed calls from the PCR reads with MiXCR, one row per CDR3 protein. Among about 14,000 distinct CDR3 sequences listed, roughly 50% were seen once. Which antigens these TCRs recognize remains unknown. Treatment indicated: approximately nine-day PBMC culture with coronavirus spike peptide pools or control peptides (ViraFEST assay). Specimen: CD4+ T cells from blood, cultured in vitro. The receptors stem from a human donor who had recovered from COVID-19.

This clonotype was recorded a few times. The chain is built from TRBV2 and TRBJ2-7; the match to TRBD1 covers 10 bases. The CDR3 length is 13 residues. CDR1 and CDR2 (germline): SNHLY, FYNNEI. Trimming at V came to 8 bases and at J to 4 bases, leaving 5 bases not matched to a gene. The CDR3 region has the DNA TGTGCCAGCTGCAGACAGGGGGCTTACGAGCAGTACTTC. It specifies CASCRQGAYEQYF.

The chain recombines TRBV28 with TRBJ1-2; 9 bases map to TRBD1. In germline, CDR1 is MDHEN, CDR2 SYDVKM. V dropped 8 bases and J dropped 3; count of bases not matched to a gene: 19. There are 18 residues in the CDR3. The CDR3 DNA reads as TGTGCCAGCTGCTCTCCGGGACAGGGAGCCGGGGGGGACTATGGCTACACCTTC. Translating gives CASCSPGQGAGGDYGYTF.

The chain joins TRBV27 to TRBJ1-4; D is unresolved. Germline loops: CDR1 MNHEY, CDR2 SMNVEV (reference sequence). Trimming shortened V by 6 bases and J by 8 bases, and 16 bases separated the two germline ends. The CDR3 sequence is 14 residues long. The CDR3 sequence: CASRAGQMGEKLFF. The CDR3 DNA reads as TGTGCCAGCAGGGCAGGCCAGATGGGGGAAAAACTGTTTTTT.

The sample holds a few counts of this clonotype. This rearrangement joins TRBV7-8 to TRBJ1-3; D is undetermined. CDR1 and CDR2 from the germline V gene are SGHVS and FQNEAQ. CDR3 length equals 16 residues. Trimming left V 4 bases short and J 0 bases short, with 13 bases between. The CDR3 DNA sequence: TGTGCCAGCAGCTCAGACACAGTGTACTCTGGAAACACCATATATTTT. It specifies CASSSDTVYSGNTIYF.

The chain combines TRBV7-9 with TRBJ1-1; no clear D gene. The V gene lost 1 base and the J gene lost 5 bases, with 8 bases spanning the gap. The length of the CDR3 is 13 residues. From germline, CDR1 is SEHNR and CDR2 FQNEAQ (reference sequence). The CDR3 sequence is CASSLESETEAFF. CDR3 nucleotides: TGTGCCAGCAGCTTAGAAAGTGAGACTGAAGCTTTCTTT.

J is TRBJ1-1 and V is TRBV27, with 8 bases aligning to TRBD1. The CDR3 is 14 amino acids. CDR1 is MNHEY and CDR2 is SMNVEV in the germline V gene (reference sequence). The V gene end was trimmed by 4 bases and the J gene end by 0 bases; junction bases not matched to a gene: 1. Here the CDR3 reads CASSSRGLNTEAFF. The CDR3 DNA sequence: TGTGCCAGCAGTTCCAGGGGGCTGAACACTGAAGCTTTCTTT.

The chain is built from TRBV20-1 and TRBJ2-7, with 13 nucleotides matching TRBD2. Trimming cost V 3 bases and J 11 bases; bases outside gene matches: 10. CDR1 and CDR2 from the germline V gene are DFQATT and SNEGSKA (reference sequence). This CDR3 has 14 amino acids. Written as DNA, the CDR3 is TGCAGTGCTAGCCGGGGGACTAGCGGGAACTACGAGTACTTC. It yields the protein CSASRGTSGNYEYF.

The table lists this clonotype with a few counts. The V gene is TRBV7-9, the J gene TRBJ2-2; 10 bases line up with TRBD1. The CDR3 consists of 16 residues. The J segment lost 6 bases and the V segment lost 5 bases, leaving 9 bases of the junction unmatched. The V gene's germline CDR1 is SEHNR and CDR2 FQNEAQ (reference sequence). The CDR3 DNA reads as TGTGCCAGCAGCCCCCCGGGACAGGGGTACGCCGGGGAGCTGTTTTTT. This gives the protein CASSPPGQGYAGELFF.

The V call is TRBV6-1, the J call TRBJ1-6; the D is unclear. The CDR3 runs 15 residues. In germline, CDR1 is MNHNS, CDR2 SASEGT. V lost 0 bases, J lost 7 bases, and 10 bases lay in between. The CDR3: CASSEAAGENSPLHF. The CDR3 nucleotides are TGTGCCAGCAGTGAAGCAGCAGGCGAGAATTCACCCCTCCACTTT.

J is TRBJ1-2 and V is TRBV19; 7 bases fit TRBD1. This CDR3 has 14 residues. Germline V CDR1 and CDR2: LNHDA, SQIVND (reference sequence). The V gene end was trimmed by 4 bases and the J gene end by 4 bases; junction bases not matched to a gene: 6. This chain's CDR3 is CASSRGQDFYGYTF. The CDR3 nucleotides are TGTGCCAGTAGTAGAGGACAGGACTTCTATGGCTACACCTTC.

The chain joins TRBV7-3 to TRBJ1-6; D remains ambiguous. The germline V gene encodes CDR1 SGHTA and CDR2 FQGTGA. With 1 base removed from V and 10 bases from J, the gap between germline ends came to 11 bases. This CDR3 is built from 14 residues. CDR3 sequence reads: CASSLKGSYSPLHF. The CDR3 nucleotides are TGTGCCAGCAGCTTAAAGGGCAGTTACTCACCCCTCCACTTT.